A single sample gave rise to the 8 T cell receptor beta chains below, sequenced in a study of T-cell memory formation after mild COVID-19. TCRdb reprocessed the 5' RACE reads with MiXCR, giving one entry per CDR3 protein. The table lists some 150,000 distinct CDR3 sequences, 15% to 20% of them singletons. The specimen sequenced was PBMCs or a T cell subset sorted from them (not recorded which). These TCRs come from an adult woman who had mild COVID-19 (a few samples of this study predate the infection). Cell type and time point are not known.

The chain joins TRBV5-1 to TRBJ2-1, with 8 bases fitting TRBD2. Looked up from germline, CDR1 is SGHRS and CDR2 is YFSETQ. The J segment lost 1 base and the V segment lost 3 bases, leaving 9 bases of the junction unmatched. This CDR3 spans 17 amino acids. The CDR3 region has the DNA TGCGCCAGCAGCTCGTCGGGAGGGCTGGTTTCCTACAATGAGCAGTTCTTC. Translation gives CASSSSGGLVSYNEQFF.

This clonotype occurred once. The chain has TRBV6-2 or TRBV6-3 and TRBJ1-1; 7 bases map to TRBD1. The germline gives CDR1 MNHEY, CDR2 SVGEGT. With V trimmed by 6 bases and J by 8 bases, 3 bases remained unmatched. The CDR3 length is 11 residues. This CDR3 is CASRQGSEAFF. The CDR3 region has the DNA TGTGCCAGCAGACAGGGGTCCGAAGCTTTCTTT.

This clonotype was counted between two and nine times. The chain combines TRBV4-3 with TRBJ2-5; 7 bases map to TRBD1. V shed 2 bases and J 8 bases; nucleotides not matched to a gene: 11. CDR3 size: 15 residues. CDR1 LGHNA and CDR2 YSLEER come from the germline V gene. The CDR3 here is CASSQNHRGGETQYF. CDR3 bases: TGCGCCAGCAGCCAAAACCACAGGGGTGGGGAAACCCAGTACTTC.

This clonotype was seen a handful of times. The chain is built from TRBV5-1 and TRBJ2-7, with 8 bases identical to TRBD2. Germline trimming cut 0 bases from V and 3 bases from J; bases unmatched to any gene: 8. CDR1 is SGHRS and CDR2 is YFSETQ in the germline V gene. This CDR3 region has 16 residues. This CDR3 is CASSLVSAGGDYEQYF. DNA of the CDR3: TGCGCCAGCAGCTTGGTGTCCGCCGGGGGGGACTACGAGCAGTACTTC.

The chain has TRBV5-1 and TRBJ2-7, with a weak D call TRBD2 (6 bases). Trimming shortened V by 7 bases and J by 6 bases, and 14 bases separated the two germline ends. Germline CDR1 is SGHRS and CDR2 is YFSETQ. The CDR3 is 12 amino acids. CDR3 nucleotide sequence: TGCGCCAGCGGCCCGGGGGTAGGCGAGCAGTACTTC. Encoded protein: CASGPGVGEQYF.

The chain carries TRBV25-1 and TRBJ2-7; maybe TRBD2 (7 bases). The CDR3 has 14 amino acids. CDR1 and CDR2 from the germline V gene are MGHDK and SYGVNS. V dropped 8 bases and J dropped 0 bases, with 14 bases sitting between them. The CDR3 is CASGGGGTSYEQYF. The CDR3 DNA reads TGTGCCAGCGGGGGAGGGGGTACCTCCTACGAGCAGTACTTC.

This clonotype was counted between two and nine times. The V gene is TRBV7-2, the J gene TRBJ1-2; the match to TRBD1 covers 9 bases. V lost 4 bases, J lost 5 bases, and 8 bases stayed unmatched. This CDR3 is built from 15 residues. Germline V gene data show CDR1 as SGHTA and CDR2 as FQGNSA. CDR3 residues: CASSSTGGAVYGYTF. CDR3 nucleotides: TGTGCCAGCAGCTCGACAGGGGGGGCGGTTTATGGCTACACCTTC.

The table lists this clonotype with a few counts. The rearrangement links TRBV20-1 to TRBJ1-1, with D hard to call. The CDR3 has 15 residues. Germline V CDR1 and CDR2: DFQATT, SNEGSKA (reference sequence). The V and J ends lost 0 bases and 0 bases respectively, with 11 bases between them. The CDR3 reads CSARDLEALNTEAFF. CDR3 bases: TGCAGTGCTAGAGATCTCGAAGCCCTGAACACTGAAGCTTTCTTT.